Shown below are 24 T cell receptor beta chains from a single sample sequenced in a study of T-cell memory formation after mild COVID-19. MiXCR, applied by TCRdb to the 5' RACE reads, yields one record per CDR3 protein. The data hold a few hundred thousand distinct CDR3 sequences, with 20% to 25% observed a single time. Specimen: PBMCs or a T cell subset sorted from them (not recorded which). The receptors stem from a man between 18 and 29 years old who had mild COVID-19 (a few samples of this study predate the infection). Cell type and time point are not known.

The chain links TRBV29-1 to TRBJ1-2; D gene unclear. The germline V gene has CDR1 SQVTM and CDR2 ANQGSEA. V lost 7 bases and J lost 3, with 9 bases in between. This CDR3 is 11 amino acids long. The CDR3 reads CSADSDYGYTF. CDR3 in DNA: TGCAGCGCCGACTCGGACTATGGCTACACCTTC.

The chain joins TRBV6-1 to TRBJ2-5; 7 positions match TRBD1. Trimming at V came to 5 bases and at J to 4 bases, leaving 1 base not matched to a gene. This CDR3 comprises 12 residues. CDR1 is MNHNS and CDR2 is SASEGT in the germline V gene. The DNA of the CDR3 is TGTGCCAGCAGTTACAGGGGAGAGACCCAGTACTTC. As protein: CASSYRGETQYF.

V is TRBV5-1 and J is TRBJ1-2, with TRBD1 identical over 9 bases. V was pared by 2 bases and J by 8 bases, with 7 bases of the junction left unmatched. The CDR3 has 14 residues. Per the germline V gene, CDR1 is SGHRS and CDR2 is YFSETQ. In DNA, the CDR3 is TGCGCCAGCAGCTTAAACCGGGACAGGGACGGCTACACCTTC. Translated: CASSLNRDRDGYTF.

The table lists this clonotype with a few counts. The chain couples TRBV7-8 to TRBJ2-3; 13 bases match TRBD2. The CDR3 is 15 amino acids. The germline CDR1 and CDR2 sequences are SGHVS and FQNEAQ. Trimming removed 6 bases from V and 6 bases from J; junction bases left unmatched: 6. In nucleotides, the CDR3 is TGTGCCAGCAGATTCACTAGCGGGGGGGCTGATACGCAGTATTTT. This sequence encodes CASRFTSGGADTQYF.

The V call is TRBV4-3, the J call TRBJ2-1; D is unclear. CDR1 is LGHNA and CDR2 is YSLEER in the germline V gene. There are 15 residues in the CDR3. Trimming took off 2 bases at V and 0 bases at J, with 8 bases between the two ends. The CDR3 is CASSQFESSYNEQFF. CDR3 sequence (DNA): TGCGCCAGCAGCCAATTCGAGAGCTCCTACAATGAGCAGTTCTTC.

The chain has TRBV29-1 and TRBJ2-7, with D tentatively TRBD1 or TRBD2 (5 bases each). The germline CDR1 and CDR2 sequences are SQVTM and ANQGSEA. V gave up 3 bases and J gave up 2 bases, with 14 bases separating them. The CDR3 is 14 residues long. The CDR3 loop reads CSVDLRGRPYEQYF. In DNA, the CDR3 is TGCAGCGTTGATCTTCGGGGCAGACCCTACGAGCAGTACTTC.

The V gene is TRBV9, the J gene TRBJ1-6; TRBD1 agrees at 8 bases. CDR1 and CDR2 from the germline V gene are SGDLS and YYNGEE. The V and J ends lost 4 bases and 7 bases, in that order; junction bases with no gene match: 7. The CDR3 spans 15 residues. CDR3 loop: CASSSRDRLNSPLHF. Here the CDR3 DNA reads TGTGCCAGCAGCTCCCGGGACAGGTTAAATTCACCCCTCCACTTT.

This chain connects TRBV20-1 to TRBJ1-6, with D possibly matching TRBD1 (6 bases). This CDR3 contains 13 residues. Germline V lookup: CDR1 DFQATT, CDR2 SNEGSKA (reference sequence). The ends were cut back, 7 bases at V and 7 bases at J, with 14 bases in the middle. The DNA for the CDR3 is TGCAGTGGCAGGGGTGGGGGCAATTCACCCCTCCACTTT. It specifies CSGRGGGNSPLHF.

This clonotype was detected many times. The chain joins TRBV28 to TRBJ1-5; no clear D gene. V was pared by 8 bases and J by 2 bases, with 13 bases between. Germline V gene lookup returns CDR1 MDHEN and CDR2 SYDVKM. The CDR3 is made up of 14 amino acids. CDR3 region: CASLLHTGNQPQHF. As DNA, the CDR3 is TGTGCCAGCCTACTGCACACGGGCAATCAGCCCCAGCATTTT. The full variable domain, with the rest looked up from reference TRBV28 and TRBJ1-5, is DVKVTQSSRYLVKRTGEKVFLECVQDMDHENMFWYRQDPGLGLRLIYFSYDVKMKEKGDIPEGYSVSREKKERFSLILESASTNQTSMYLCASLLHTGNQPQHFGDGTRLSIL.

The chain carries TRBV5-1 and TRBJ2-1, with unresolved D. The CDR3 is 16 residues long. V lost 2 bases and J 3 bases, leaving 15 bases between the germline ends. Germline CDR1 is SGHRS and CDR2 is YFSETQ. CDR3 DNA: TGCGCCAGCAGCTTCACAAAGGACCCCGGCTACAATGAGCAGTTCTTC. This translates into CASSFTKDPGYNEQFF. Based on the CDR3 plus reference TRBV5-1 and TRBJ2-1, the full variable domain is KAGVTQTPRYLIKTRGQQVTLSCSPISGHRSVSWYQQTPGQGLQFLFEYFSETQRNKGNFPGRFSGRQFSNSRSEMNVSTLELGDSALYLCASSFTKDPGYNEQFFGPGTRLTVL.

This clonotype occurred a few times. The chain combines TRBV28 with TRBJ1-2; 10 bases are shared with TRBD1. The CDR3 runs to 16 residues. With 1 base clipped from V and 8 bases from J, the junction kept 10 bases outside the gene matches. Germline V lookup: CDR1 MDHEN, CDR2 SYDVKM. CDR3 DNA: TGTGCCAGCAGTTTATCCGACAGGGGGCTTCTGGGGGGCTACACCTTC. Residues: CASSLSDRGLLGGYTF.

This CDR3 reads CASSQDGGQGFQPQHF. CDR3 nucleotide sequence: TGCGCCAGCAGCCAAGATGGGGGACAGGGTTTCCAGCCCCAGCATTTT. J is TRBJ1-5 and V is TRBV4-3; 9 bases fit TRBD1. V gave up 0 bases and J gave up 7 bases; unmatched junction bases: 7. Germline CDR1 reads LGHNA; CDR2 reads YSLEER. CDR3 size: 16 residues.

The rearrangement links TRBV20-1 to TRBJ2-5; the match to TRBD2 covers 13 bases. The V gene end was trimmed by 3 bases and the J gene end by 5 bases; junction bases not matched to a gene: 6. The CDR3 is 15 residues long. Germline lookup yields CDR1 DFQATT and CDR2 SNEGSKA (reference sequence). The CDR3 DNA follows: TGCAGTGCTAGCCGAGCACTAGCGGGGGGGGAGACCCAGTACTTC. Its protein product is CSASRALAGGETQYF.

The chain couples TRBV7-9 to TRBJ2-7; the D is unclear. Trimming left V 5 bases short and J 4 bases short, with 12 bases between. This CDR3 contains 13 residues. Germline lookup yields CDR1 SEHNR and CDR2 FQNEAQ (reference sequence). DNA for the CDR3: TGTGCCAGCAGCCAGAAGGGTAGTTACGAGCAGTACGTC. Protein product: CASSQKGSYEQYV.

The rearrangement uses TRBV10-3 and TRBJ2-7; TRBD2 matches 9 bases. Trimming cost V 4 bases and J 3 bases; bases outside gene matches: 1. Looked up from germline, CDR1 is ENHRY and CDR2 is SYGVKD. CDR3 length: 13 amino acids. CDR3 nucleotide sequence: TGTGCCATCAGTGGGCGGGGGGGCTACGAGCAGTACTTC. It encodes CAISGRGGYEQYF.

The chain is built from TRBV20-1 and TRBJ2-7, with 7 bases matching TRBD2. The J segment lost 3 bases and the V segment lost 3 bases, leaving 8 bases of the junction unmatched. Germline CDR1 is DFQATT and CDR2 is SNEGSKA (reference sequence). The CDR3 spans 14 residues. The CDR3 is CSASGPTSSYEQYF. The CDR3 DNA sequence: TGCAGTGCTAGTGGCCCGACTAGCAGCTACGAGCAGTACTTC.

In nucleotides, the CDR3 is TGTGCCAGCAGCCAACTAGCGGCTAGCACAGATACGCAGTATTTT. It is translated as CASSQLAASTDTQYF. The chain joins TRBV7-2 to TRBJ2-3; TRBD2 aligns across 8 bases. Germline V gene lookup returns CDR1 SGHTA and CDR2 FQGNSA. CDR3 size: 15 residues. Trimming cost V 5 bases and J 0 bases; bases outside gene matches: 4.

This clonotype appeared many times. The rearrangement joins TRBV7-6 to TRBJ1-1, with a possible D match to TRBD1 (6 bases). Germline V gene sequence: CDR1 SGHVS, CDR2 FNYEAQ. V was pared by 5 bases and J by 1 base, with 8 bases between. The CDR3 runs to 13 residues. The CDR3 is CASSEQGNTEAFF. As DNA, the CDR3 is TGTGCCAGCAGCGAACAGGGGAACACTGAAGCTTTCTTT.

This clonotype was counted between two and nine times. The genes are TRBV12-3 or TRBV12-4 and TRBJ1-2, with TRBD1 as a possible D gene (5 bases). Trimming pared 3 bases from V and 4 bases from J, leaving 9 bases between. The CDR3 is 13 residues long. Written as DNA, the CDR3 is TGTGCCAGCAGTTTCTCGGGGGTCTATGGCTACACCTTC. Protein sequence: CASSFSGVYGYTF.

This clonotype turned up a few times. The chain links TRBV20-1 to TRBJ2-7; no reliable D call. Trimming stripped 3 bases from V and 3 bases from J, with 15 bases between. The CDR3 spans 14 residues. Germline loops: CDR1 DFQATT, CDR2 SNEGSKA (reference sequence). CDR3 region: CSASYPRQFYEQYF. The CDR3 nucleotides are TGCAGTGCTAGTTATCCACGTCAATTCTACGAGCAGTACTTC.

The rearrangement links TRBV14 to TRBJ2-1; perhaps TRBD2 as D (5 bases). The V and J ends lost 0 bases and 0 bases respectively, with 12 bases between them. This CDR3 region has 17 residues. Germline assignment: CDR1 SGHDN and CDR2 FVKESK. CDR3 sequence: CASSQDRGASSYNEQFF. The CDR3 region has the DNA TGTGCCAGCAGCCAAGATCGGGGAGCTAGCTCCTACAATGAGCAGTTCTTC. The variable domain in full, completed from reference TRBV14 and TRBJ2-1, reads EAGVTQFPSHSVIEKGQTVTLRCDPISGHDNLYWYRRVMGKEIKFLLHFVKESKQDESGMPNNRFLAERTGGTYSTLKVQPAELEDSGVYFCASSQDRGASSYNEQFFGPGTRLTVL.

This chain joins TRBV4-3 and TRBJ2-3, with D perhaps TRBD1 (6 bases). This CDR3 comprises 17 residues. Germline V lookup: CDR1 LGHNA, CDR2 YSLEER. The V gene lost 4 bases and the J gene lost 0 bases, with 17 bases spanning the gap. The CDR3 is CASSLNLQGVSTDTQYF. CDR3 bases: TGCGCCAGCAGCCTAAATTTACAGGGAGTTAGCACAGATACGCAGTATTTT.

The chain recombines TRBV28 with TRBJ1-5; D remains unclear. The ends were cut back, 8 bases at V and 2 bases at J, with 13 bases in the middle. The CDR3 totals 14 residues. The germline gives CDR1 MDHEN, CDR2 SYDVKM. For the CDR3, the DNA is TGTGCCAGCGAGAGGGATATTGGCAATCAGCCCCAGCATTTT. Translating it yields CASERDIGNQPQHF.

This chain uses TRBV28 with TRBJ2-2; 8 bases are shared with TRBD2. Germline trimming cut 3 bases from V and 6 bases from J; bases unmatched to any gene: 12. Germline CDR1 and CDR2: MDHEN and SYDVKM. This CDR3 is 17 amino acids long. The CDR3 region is CASSFGLAGALAGELFF. For the CDR3, the DNA is TGTGCCAGCAGTTTCGGACTAGCTGGGGCTCTCGCCGGGGAGCTGTTTTTT.